One and the same sample provided the 30 T cell receptor beta chains below, sequenced in a study of blood T cell repertoires in COVID-19 (dated by TCRdb to the early 2020s). Receptors were amplified or captured by the immunoSEQ multiplex PCR assay. TCRdb took over this immuneACCESS table, retaining in-frame rearrangements with V and J assigned. Such tables are incomplete; in checked studies, under half of the missing clones stem from an unresolved V gene, and the remainder is unexplained. Present in this sample are approximately 480,000 clones, 89% of which were seen just once. Approximately 0.9% of the sample is in the top ten clones. The specimen was peripheral blood. These receptors were obtained from a young man with COVID-19, enrolled during active disease.

The rearrangement joins TRBV4-1 to TRBJ1-6; 8 bases match TRBD1. The ends lost 3 bases at V and 7 bases at J; junction bases unmatched: 2. Germline V lookup: CDR1 MGHRA, CDR2 YSYEKL. The CDR3 is made up of 14 amino acids. The CDR3 DNA reads as TGCGCCAGCAGCCACGGACAGGGCAATTCACCCCTCCACTTT. This codes for CASSHGQGNSPLHF.

This chain joins TRBV19 and TRBJ2-2, with 8 bases that match TRBD2. Germline trimming cut 0 bases from V and 5 bases from J; bases unmatched to any gene: 2. This CDR3 has 15 residues. CDR1 is LNHDA and CDR2 is SQIVND in the germline V gene (reference sequence). The CDR3 region has the DNA TGTGCCAGTAGTATAGAGCGACTAGCGACCGGGGAGCTGTTTTTT. It encodes CASSIERLATGELFF.

This chain links TRBV7-8 with TRBJ2-1, with 12 bases that match TRBD2. Looked up from germline, CDR1 is SGHVS and CDR2 is FQNEAQ. The CDR3 totals 16 residues. V gave up 5 bases and J gave up 6 bases; unmatched junction bases: 8. CDR3 bases: TGTGCCAGCAGCCTGGTCCGGACTAGCGGGATCAATGAGCAGTTCTTC. This sequence encodes CASSLVRTSGINEQFF.

In DNA form, the CDR3 reads TGTGCCAGTAGCACGGGACAGCATAGCAATCAGCCCCAGCATTTT. Protein product: CASSTGQHSNQPQHF. This chain links TRBV19 with TRBJ1-5; 7 positions match TRBD1. Trimming took 6 bases from V and 0 from J; bases not matched to a gene: 5. The germline CDR1 and CDR2 sequences are LNHDA and SQIVND (reference sequence). The CDR3 extends over 15 amino acids. The complete variable domain, with remaining parts taken from reference TRBV19 and TRBJ1-5, reads DGGITQSPKYLFRKEGQNVTLSCEQNLNHDAMYWYRQDPGQGLRLIYYSQIVNDFQKGDIAEGYSVSREKKESFPLTVTSAQKNPTAFYLCASSTGQHSNQPQHFGDGTRLSIL.

This clone appeared a single time. This chain joins TRBV2 and TRBJ1-4; 7 bases fit TRBD1. The CDR3 runs 14 residues. Per the germline V gene, CDR1 is SNHLY and CDR2 is FYNNEI. V lost 6 bases to trimming and J lost 7 bases; unmatched junction nucleotides: 8. The CDR3 here is CASRSGTAIEKLFF. CDR3 nucleotide sequence: TGTGCCAGCAGGTCCGGGACAGCCATTGAAAAACTGTTTTTT.

This clone was recorded only once. The rearrangement joins TRBV2 to TRBJ1-1; no definite D call. Trimming shortened V by 0 bases and J by 11 bases, and 13 bases separated the two germline ends. Looked up from germline, CDR1 is SNHLY and CDR2 is FYNNEI. The CDR3 is made up of 13 amino acids. CDR3: CASSEAEGSRAFF. As DNA, the CDR3 is TGTGCCAGCAGTGAAGCGGAGGGCAGTCGCGCTTTCTTT.

The rearrangement joins TRBV7-2 to TRBJ2-1; the match to TRBD2 covers 11 bases. V lost 5 bases to trimming and J lost 1 base; unmatched junction nucleotides: 4. The length of the CDR3 is 16 residues. CDR1 SGHTA and CDR2 FQGNSA come from the germline V gene. CDR3: CASSPRLAGSYNEQFF. The CDR3 DNA reads TGTGCCAGCAGCCCCCGACTAGCGGGGTCCTACAATGAGCAGTTCTTC.

Here the CDR3 DNA reads TGTGCCAGCAGCCTATCGGACAGGTCCTATGGCTACACCTTC. Residues: CASSLSDRSYGYTF. This chain uses TRBV6-5 with TRBJ1-2, with 7 bases lining up with TRBD1. Germline CDR1 reads MNHEY; CDR2 reads SVGAGI. The CDR3 has 14 amino acids. V lost 6 bases to trimming and J lost 4 bases; unmatched junction nucleotides: 8.

The V gene is TRBV6-5, the J gene TRBJ2-3; TRBD2 matches at 16 bases. The V gene's germline CDR1 is MNHEY and CDR2 SVGAGI. This CDR3 spans 16 amino acids. Losses at the gene ends were 2 bases for V and 6 bases for J; bases not matched to a gene: 2. The DNA for the CDR3 is TGTGCCAGCAGTTACCAGGGACTAGCGGGGGGGGATACGCAGTATTTT. Protein: CASSYQGLAGGDTQYF.

The rearrangement uses TRBV9 and TRBJ2-1, with 8 bases fitting TRBD2. Germline assignment: CDR1 SGDLS and CDR2 YYNGEE. The CDR3 contains 17 residues. V was pared by 0 bases and J by 4 bases, with 9 bases of the junction left unmatched. CDR3 DNA: TGTGCCAGCAGCGTAGCGCGTCTAGCGGGCACATACAATGAGCAGTTCTTC. Its translation is CASSVARLAGTYNEQFF.

This clone appeared a single time. The chain is built from TRBV29-1 and TRBJ2-1; D remains ambiguous. Trimming pared 3 bases from V and 8 bases from J, leaving 8 bases between. Germline V CDR1 and CDR2: SQVTM, ANQGSEA. CDR3 length: 11 amino acids. The CDR3 DNA reads TGCAGCGTTGACGGTGTAGATGAGCAGTTCTTC. As protein: CSVDGVDEQFF.

The chain recombines TRBV3-1 (or the pseudogene TRBV3-2) with TRBJ1-3, with 7 nucleotides matching TRBD1. CDR3 length equals 15 residues. CDR1 and CDR2 from the germline V gene are LGHDT and YNNKEL (reference sequence). Losses at the gene ends were 1 base for V and 5 bases for J; bases not matched to a gene: 5. As DNA, the CDR3 is TGTGCCAGCAGCCAAGGGGGACAGCCTAGAAACACCATATATTTT. This translates into CASSQGGQPRNTIYF.

The V gene is TRBV4-1, the J gene TRBJ2-7; D uncertain. This CDR3 region has 15 residues. Germline V gene lookup returns CDR1 MGHRA and CDR2 YSYEKL. Trimming took off 0 bases at V and 3 bases at J, with 12 bases between the two ends. The CDR3 reads CASSQDAVNHYEQYF. The CDR3 DNA is TGCGCCAGCAGCCAAGATGCAGTTAACCACTACGAGCAGTACTTC.

The rearrangement uses TRBV11-3 and TRBJ2-5; no clear D. Germline assignment: CDR1 SGHNT and CDR2 YENEEA. Trimming left V 3 bases short and J 2 bases short, with 10 bases between. The CDR3 contains 14 residues. For the CDR3, the DNA is TGTGCCAGCAGCTTCCCCTTTCGGCAAGAGACCCAGTACTTC. Its translation: CASSFPFRQETQYF.

Here the CDR3 reads CASSQVSPTSRGTQYF. DNA for the CDR3: TGCGCCAGCAGCCAAGTTTCCCCGACTAGTCGGGGTACGCAGTATTTT. The chain carries TRBV4-1 and TRBJ2-3; D may be TRBD2 (6 bases). Per germline, CDR1 MGHRA and CDR2 YSYEKL. The CDR3 extends over 16 amino acids. V was pared by 1 base and J by 8 bases, with 19 bases between.

The V call is TRBV5-1, the J call TRBJ1-1, with 8 bases fitting TRBD1. The CDR3 is 16 amino acids. CDR1 is SGHRS, CDR2 YFSETQ, per germline. Trimming removed 4 bases from V and 3 bases from J; junction bases left unmatched: 11. As DNA, the CDR3 is TGCGCCAGCAGCCCCCGGGACAGGACGGGGGACACTGAAGCTTTCTTT. As protein: CASSPRDRTGDTEAFF. The variable domain in full, with the rest retrieved from reference TRBV5-1 and TRBJ1-1, is KAGVTQTPRYLIKTRGQQVTLSCSPISGHRSVSWYQQTPGQGLQFLFEYFSETQRNKGNFPGRFSGRQFSNSRSEMNVSTLELGDSALYLCASSPRDRTGDTEAFFGQGTRLTVV.

This sequence joins TRBV21-1 and TRBJ2-2; the D call in the table, TRBD2, was not verified against the DNA. TRBV21-1 is annotated as a pseudogene. The CDR3 extends over 16 amino acids. The DNA for the CDR3 is TGTGCCAGCAGCAAAGATACGGAAGCGCACACCGGGGAGCTGTTTTTT. It yields the protein CASSKDTEAHTGELFF.

The rearrangement links TRBV7-9 to TRBJ1-1; D gene ambiguous. Germline V gene sequence: CDR1 SEHNR, CDR2 FQNEAQ (reference sequence). The ends were cut back, 3 bases at V and 0 bases at J, with 17 bases in the middle. The CDR3 contains 17 residues. This CDR3 reads CASSFSPGGPVNTEAFF. The CDR3 DNA reads TGTGCCAGCAGCTTCTCCCCGGGAGGACCGGTGAACACTGAAGCTTTCTTT.

The CDR3 loop is CASSFSYGTDTQYF. The CDR3 nucleotides are TGTGCCAGCAGCTTTAGCTATGGCACAGATACGCAGTATTTT. The V gene is TRBV9, the J gene TRBJ2-3; no firm D call. Germline CDR1 and CDR2: SGDLS and YYNGEE. With 4 bases removed from V and 1 base from J, the gap between germline ends came to 10 bases. CDR3 size: 14 residues. Based on the CDR3 plus reference TRBV9 and TRBJ2-3, the full variable domain is DSGVTQTPKHLITATGQRVTLRCSPRSGDLSVYWYQQSLDQGLQFLIQYYNGEERAKGNILERFSAQQFPDLHSELNLSSLELGDSALYFCASSFSYGTDTQYFGPGTRLTVL.

This clone appeared a single time. The chain recombines TRBV7-9 with TRBJ2-1, with D perhaps TRBD2 (6 bases). V was trimmed by 2 bases and J by 9 bases, leaving 20 bases between them. Germline V gene sequence: CDR1 SEHNR, CDR2 FQNEAQ (reference sequence). This CDR3 is 16 amino acids long. Written as DNA, the CDR3 is TGTGCCAGCAGCTTAAGGCTTAGCGTGCAGGGAGGTGAGCAGTTCTTC. It encodes CASSLRLSVQGGEQFF.

This sequence joins TRBV5-1 and TRBJ1-5; D not certain. The CDR3 spans 15 residues. The V end lost 3 bases, the J end lost 3 bases, and 13 bases lay between the germline ends. CDR1 SGHRS and CDR2 YFSETQ come from the germline V gene. The DNA for the CDR3 is TGCGCCAGCAGCTCCGCAAGGAGGCCCAATCAGCCCCAGCATTTT. Its translation is CASSSARRPNQPQHF. Drawing the rest from reference TRBV5-1 and TRBJ1-5, the complete variable domain is KAGVTQTPRYLIKTRGQQVTLSCSPISGHRSVSWYQQTPGQGLQFLFEYFSETQRNKGNFPGRFSGRQFSNSRSEMNVSTLELGDSALYLCASSSARRPNQPQHFGDGTRLSIL.

V and J are TRBV7-9 and TRBJ2-3, with D uncertain. This CDR3 region has 12 residues. The germline gives CDR1 SEHNR, CDR2 FQNEAQ (reference sequence). V lost 4 bases and J 5 bases, leaving 7 bases between the germline ends. The CDR3 spells CASSSPEDTQYF. CDR3 sequence (DNA): TGTGCCAGCAGCTCCCCAGAAGATACGCAGTATTTT.

This clone was observed at least ten times. The chain is built from TRBV19 and TRBJ1-1; possibly TRBD1 for D (6 bases). The germline V and J ends were trimmed by 3 bases and 0 bases, with 20 bases remaining between them. This CDR3 is built from 18 residues. Germline V gene sequence: CDR1 LNHDA, CDR2 SQIVND (reference sequence). The CDR3, as DNA: TGTGCCAGTAGTATGGGGGAGGGGACACCGATCATGAACACTGAAGCTTTCTTT. It is translated as CASSMGEGTPIMNTEAFF.

The chain combines TRBV9 with TRBJ2-7; D is perhaps TRBD1 (7 bases). The germline gives CDR1 SGDLS, CDR2 YYNGEE. V lost 2 bases and J lost 3, with 15 bases in between. This CDR3 has 15 amino acids. This CDR3 reads CASSVQGGDSYEQYF. DNA of the CDR3: TGTGCCAGCAGCGTCCAAGGAGGGGACAGCTACGAGCAGTACTTC.

The gene calls are TRBV6-2 or TRBV6-3 and TRBJ1-1; the D is unclear. This CDR3 contains 12 residues. Per germline, CDR1 MNHEY and CDR2 SVGEGT. Trimming took 3 bases from V and 4 from J, leaving 6 bases between them. CDR3 amino acids: CASSYTATEAFF. The CDR3 DNA sequence: TGTGCCAGCAGTTATACAGCCACTGAAGCTTTCTTT.

The V call is TRBV5-1, the J call TRBJ1-1; tentatively, D is TRBD1 (6 bases). Germline CDR1 reads SGHRS; CDR2 reads YFSETQ. The V end was cut by 4 bases, the J end by 7 bases, with 17 bases between. The CDR3 covers 14 residues. The CDR3 nucleotides read TGCGCCAGCAGCGCCAACCCCGGGACAAGTGAAGCTTTCTTT. Its protein is CASSANPGTSEAFF.

The chain carries TRBV13 and TRBJ2-1, with TRBD1 matching 9 bases. Trimming took 5 bases from V and 11 from J; bases not matched to a gene: 7. This CDR3 contains 13 residues. The germline V gene encodes CDR1 PRHDT and CDR2 FYEKMQ (reference sequence). Here the CDR3 reads CASSARQGEKQFF. The CDR3 DNA sequence: TGTGCCAGCAGCGCCCGACAGGGGGAAAAGCAGTTCTTC.

This chain uses TRBV28 with TRBJ2-2; possibly TRBD2 for D (7 bases). Germline CDR1 MDHEN, CDR2 SYDVKM. The germline V and J ends were trimmed by 7 bases and 5 bases, with 20 bases remaining between them. This CDR3 spans 16 amino acids. The CDR3 is CASISFEGGGTGELFF. CDR3 coding DNA: TGTGCCAGCATCTCCTTCGAGGGGGGAGGGACCGGGGAGCTGTTTTTT.

The V and J genes are TRBV6-5 and TRBJ2-7, with D possibly TRBD2 on 5 matching bases. There are 13 residues in the CDR3. Trimming stripped 6 bases from V and 1 base from J, with 10 bases between. Germline V lookup: CDR1 MNHEY, CDR2 SVGAGI. The CDR3 DNA is TGTGCCAGCAGGGCCGGGATTTCCTACGAGCAGTACTTC. It translates to CASRAGISYEQYF.

This sequence joins TRBV3-1 (or the pseudogene TRBV3-2) and TRBJ2-3, with 7 bases fitting TRBD2. J lost 1 base, V lost 11 bases, and 6 bases had no gene match. There are 13 residues in the CDR3. Germline CDR1 is LGHDT and CDR2 is YNNKEL (reference sequence). The CDR3 loop is CAGGVGGTDTQYF. DNA for the CDR3: TGTGCCGGGGGGGTGGGTGGCACAGATACGCAGTATTTT.